The T cell receptor beta chain under discussion was sequenced for a study of long-term antiretroviral therapy in people with HIV. Study context: The earliest samples came about a decade before the 2015 immediate-ART recommendation.

Notes on this clone: Its antigen is currently unknown.

Study results and limitations: When set beside controls, HIV repertoires had CDR3 length ranges that were narrower. The blood, collected between about 2003 and 2017, was possibly taken under older ART regimens.

The immunoSEQ assay was v3.0, run at survey level. It was roughly 40,000-50,000 T-cell genomes per sample that sequencing targeted. The protocol was immunoSEQ multiplex PCR, while the TCRdb copy is restricted to in-frame clones and leaves out a portion. The table shows fewer than 45,000 clones, with more than 80% occurring only once. Germline V CDR1 and CDR2: SEHNR, FQNEAQ (reference sequence). The CDR3 spans 14 residues. Trimming removed 11 bases from V and 8 bases from J; junction bases left unmatched: 14. This specimen consisted of unsorted PBMCs, obtained 3.4 years after starting antiretroviral therapy. The sequence derives from a man in his thirties or forties with HIV. The V and J genes are TRBV7-9 and TRBJ2-3, with 9 bases fitting TRBD1. CDR3 residues: CAGKRGTGSRTQYF. For the CDR3, the DNA is TGTGCCGGCAAACGGGGGACAGGGTCCCGTACGCAGTATTTT.